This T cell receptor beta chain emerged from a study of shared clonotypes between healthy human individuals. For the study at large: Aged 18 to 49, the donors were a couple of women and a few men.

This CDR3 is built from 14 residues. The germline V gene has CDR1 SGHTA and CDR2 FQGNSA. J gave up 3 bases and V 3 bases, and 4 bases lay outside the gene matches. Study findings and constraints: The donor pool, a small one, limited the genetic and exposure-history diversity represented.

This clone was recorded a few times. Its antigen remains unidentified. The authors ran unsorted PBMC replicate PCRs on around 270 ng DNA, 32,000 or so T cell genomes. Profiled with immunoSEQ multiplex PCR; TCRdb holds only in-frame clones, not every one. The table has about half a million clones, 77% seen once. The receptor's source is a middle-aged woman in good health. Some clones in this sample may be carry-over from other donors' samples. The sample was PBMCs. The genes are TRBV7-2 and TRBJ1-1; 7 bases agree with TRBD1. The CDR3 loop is CASSLVRGHTEAFF. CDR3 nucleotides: TGTGCCAGCAGCTTGGTTAGGGGGCACACTGAAGCTTTCTTT. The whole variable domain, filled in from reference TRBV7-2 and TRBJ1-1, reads GAGVSQSPSNKVTEKGKDVELRCDPISGHTALYWYRQSLGQGLEFLIYFQGNSAPDKSGLPSDRFSAERTGGSVSTLTIQRTQQEDSAVYLCASSLVRGHTEAFFGQGTRLTVV.